What follows describes a single T cell receptor beta chain. What it recognizes is unknown. The V gene end was trimmed by 5 bases and the J gene end by 6 bases; junction bases not matched to a gene: 16. The length of the CDR3 is 18 residues. Germline V gene data show CDR1 as LNHDA and CDR2 as SQIVND (reference sequence). This record belongs to a study of cytomegalovirus exposure and HLA in healthy donors. General study findings and limits: Reportedly, fewer N-insertions than the approximately 690-donor mean appeared in an Asian-associated ancestry cluster in a later analysis. A missense DCLRE1C variant was associated with V- and J-gene trimming of TCR beta chains in a later analysis, and an independent cohort replicated the association.

The study ran its PCR with 60 Vbeta and 13 Jbeta primers. Sequenced by immunoSEQ multiplex PCR; TCRdb stores in-frame clones only, minus some. The repertoire has more than 100,000 clones, 79% of them found once; the top ten carry about 1.1%. This TCR derives from a male donor in good health and CMV-seronegative. V and J are TRBV19 and TRBJ1-6; 7 bases line up with TRBD1. The source material was PBMCs. The CDR3 DNA follows: TGTGCCAGTAGTCTCCACGACGGACAGGAGCTCAGTAATTCACCCCTCCACTTT. Translating it yields CASSLHDGQELSNSPLHF.